The text below deals with one TCR beta chain. Its antigen is unidentified. Those who donated, Caucasian adults without exception, all lived in Nashville, Tennessee. This table comes from immunoSEQ multiplex PCR, and its TCRdb copy is limited to in-frame clones, with some not included. The data show around 500,000 clones, 76% seen once. The data belong to a study of shared clonotypes between healthy human individuals. Notes on the study in general: The donor pool, a small one, limited the genetic and exposure-history diversity represented.

Germline loops: CDR1 MDHEN, CDR2 SYDVKM. V was clipped by 4 bases and J by 4 bases; unmatched bases: 9. CDR3 length: 15 amino acids. This chain links TRBV28 with TRBJ1-1; 7 nucleotides agree with TRBD1. Sequenced sample: PBMCs. This receptor was taken from a woman aged 40 to 50 in good health. Some clones in this sample may be carry-over from other donors' samples. The CDR3 bases are TGTGCCAGCAGTTCGATACAGGGGCTTGGCACTGAAGCTTTCTTT. It specifies CASSSIQGLGTEAFF.